This TCR beta chain was observed in a study of cytomegalovirus exposure and HLA in healthy donors. Overall study findings and caveats: Presence/absence analyses took donor sequencing depth as roughly uniform.

A multiplex PCR was run with 60 Vbeta primers and 13 Jbeta primers. Using immunoSEQ multiplex PCR, the repertoire was profiled, and TCRdb retains in-frame clones only, with some absent. Here the sample spans fewer than 250,000 clones, 87% being singletons. The germline gives CDR1 SGHRS, CDR2 YFSETQ. This CDR3 is built from 14 residues. Trimming stripped 4 bases from V and 0 bases from J, with 10 bases between. This clone has just one count. The antigen remains undetermined. The chain carries TRBV5-1 and TRBJ2-5; no reliable D call. The sequenced sample consisted of PBMCs. This clonotype was sampled from a boy under 10 years old in good health and CMV-seronegative. CDR3 bases: TGCGCCAGCAGCCCCGCCGGAGACCAAGAGACCCAGTACTTC. Amino acids: CASSPAGDQETQYF.